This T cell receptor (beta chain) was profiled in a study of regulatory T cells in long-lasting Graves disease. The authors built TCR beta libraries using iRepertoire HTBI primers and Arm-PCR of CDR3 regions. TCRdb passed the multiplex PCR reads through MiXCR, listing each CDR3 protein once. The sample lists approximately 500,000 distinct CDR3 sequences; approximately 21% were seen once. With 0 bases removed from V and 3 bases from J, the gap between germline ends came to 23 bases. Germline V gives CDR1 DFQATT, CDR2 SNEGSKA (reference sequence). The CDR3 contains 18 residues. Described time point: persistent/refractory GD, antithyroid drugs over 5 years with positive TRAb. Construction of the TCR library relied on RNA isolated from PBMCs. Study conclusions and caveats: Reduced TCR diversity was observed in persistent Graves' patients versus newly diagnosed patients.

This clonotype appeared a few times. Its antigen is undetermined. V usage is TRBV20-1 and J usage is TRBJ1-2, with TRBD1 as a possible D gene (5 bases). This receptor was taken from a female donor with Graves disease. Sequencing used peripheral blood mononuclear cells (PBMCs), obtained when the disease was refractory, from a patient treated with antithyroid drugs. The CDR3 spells CSARDEGTPRGVHYGYTF. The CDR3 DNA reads TGCAGTGCTAGAGATGAGGGGACGCCTAGGGGAGTCCACTATGGCTACACCTTC.